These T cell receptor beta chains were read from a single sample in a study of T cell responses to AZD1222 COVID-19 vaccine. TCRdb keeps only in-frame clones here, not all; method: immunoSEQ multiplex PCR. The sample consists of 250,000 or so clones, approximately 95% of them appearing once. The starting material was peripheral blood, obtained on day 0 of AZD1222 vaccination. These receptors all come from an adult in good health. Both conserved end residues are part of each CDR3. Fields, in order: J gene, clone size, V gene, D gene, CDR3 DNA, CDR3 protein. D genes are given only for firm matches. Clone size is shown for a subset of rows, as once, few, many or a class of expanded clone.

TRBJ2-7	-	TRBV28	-	TGTGCCAGCAGTTTATCCGGATACGAGCAGTACTTC	CASSLSGYEQYF
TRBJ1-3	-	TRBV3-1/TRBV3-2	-	TGTGCCAGCAGCCAAGATCACTCGGGAAACACCATATATTTT	CASSQDHSGNTIYF
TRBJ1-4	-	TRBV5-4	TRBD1	TGTGCCAGCAGCTCTGGGACAGATAATGAAAAACTGTTTTTT	CASSSGTDNEKLFF
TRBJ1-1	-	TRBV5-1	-	TGCGCCAGCAGCTGGGGGCAGTCTTTGGGGACTGAAGCTTTCTTT	CASSWGQSLGTEAFF
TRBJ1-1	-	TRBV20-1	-	TGCAGTGCTAGTCCCGACCCGAACACTGAAGCTTTCTTT	CSASPDPNTEAFF
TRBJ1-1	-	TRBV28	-	TGTGCCAGCAGTCCGACTGAGGGGACTGAAGCTTTCTTT	CASSPTEGTEAFF
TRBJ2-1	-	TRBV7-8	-	TGTGCCAGCAGCCCCGGGACATTTTACAATGAGCAGTTCTTC	CASSPGTFYNEQFF
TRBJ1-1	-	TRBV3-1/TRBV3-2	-	TGTGCCAGCAGCCAAGGAGAAGGGGGAACTGAAGCTTTCTTT	CASSQGEGGTEAFF
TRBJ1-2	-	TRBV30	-	TGTGCCTGGAGTGTACCGGGGACGGGGGCTTGGGGCTACACCTTC	CAWSVPGTGAWGYTF
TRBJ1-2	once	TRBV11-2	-	TGTGCCAGCAGCTTAGATCGTCGTTGGGCAGGGGCTCGCGATGGCTACACCTTC	CASSLDRRWAGARDGYTF
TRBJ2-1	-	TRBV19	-	TGTGCCAGTCGAGGGTACAATGAGCAGTTCTTC	CASRGYNEQFF
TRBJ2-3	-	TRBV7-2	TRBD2	TGTGCCAGCTTCTTTGGGGGGGCAGATACGCAGTATTTT	CASFFGGADTQYF
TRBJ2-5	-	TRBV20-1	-	TGCAGTGCTAGGGAAGGAGAGACCCAGTACTTC	CSAREGETQYF
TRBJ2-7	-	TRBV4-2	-	TGTGCCAGCAGCCAAGCAGGGGCGATCGGCGAGCAGTACTTC	CASSQAGAIGEQYF
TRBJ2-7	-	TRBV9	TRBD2	TGTGCCAGCAGCGCGGGGCGACTAGCGGGAGGCGAGCAGTACTTC	CASSAGRLAGGEQYF
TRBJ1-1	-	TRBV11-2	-	TGTGCCAGCAGCCCACCGGGAGCCATGAACACTGAAGCTTTCTTT	CASSPPGAMNTEAFF
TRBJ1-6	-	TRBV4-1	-	TGCGCCAGCAGCCTCAAGGCGGCAGGGGCCTCTAGTACCAATTCACCCCTCCACTTT	CASSLKAAGASSTNSPLHF
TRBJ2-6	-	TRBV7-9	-	TGTGCCAGCAGCCGAGGGTGGGGCCCTGGGGCCAACGTCCTGACTTTC	CASSRGWGPGANVLTF
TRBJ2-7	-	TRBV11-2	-	TGTGCCAGCAGATCGAACAGGAACCCTGAGCAGTACTTC	CASRSNRNPEQYF
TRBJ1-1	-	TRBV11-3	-	TGTGCCAGCAGCTTAGGAACGAACACTGAAGCTTTCTTT	CASSLGTNTEAFF
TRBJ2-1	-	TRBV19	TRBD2	TGTGCCAGTAGTACGGGAGGCGGGGTTTACGAGCAGTTCTTC	CASSTGGGVYEQFF
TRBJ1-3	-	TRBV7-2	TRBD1	TGTGCCAGCAGCCCCCCCGGGACAGGGGGACGAAACACCATATATTTT	CASSPPGTGGRNTIYF
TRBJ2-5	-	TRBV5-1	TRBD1	TGCGCCAGCAGCTTAATGCAGGGGGCGCGAGAGACCCAGTACTTC	CASSLMQGARETQYF
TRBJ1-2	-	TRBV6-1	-	TGTGCCAGCAGTGAAGGAGAGGAGGGCTACACCTTC	CASSEGEEGYTF
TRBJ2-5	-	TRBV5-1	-	TGCGCCAGCAGTGAGGGGGGGCCGGAGACCCAGTACTTC	CASSEGGPETQYF
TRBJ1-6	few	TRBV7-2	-	TGTGCCAGCAGCTTCGTGGGCACATACTTTTCACCCCTCCACTTT	CASSFVGTYFSPLHF
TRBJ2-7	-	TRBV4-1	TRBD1	TGCGCCAGCAGCCAAGAGGGACAGAGCTACGAGCAGTACTTC	CASSQEGQSYEQYF
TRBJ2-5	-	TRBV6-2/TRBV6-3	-	TGTGCCAGCAGTGGACGAGAGACCCAGTACTTC	CASSGRETQYF
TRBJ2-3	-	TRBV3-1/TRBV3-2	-	TGTGCCAGCAGCCAAGATCCTGCGTTCACAGATACGCAGTATTTT	CASSQDPAFTDTQYF
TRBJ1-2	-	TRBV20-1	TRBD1	TGCAGTGCTAGTGAGGGGGCTGGGTATGGCTACACCTTC	CSASEGAGYGYTF
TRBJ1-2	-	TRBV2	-	TGTGCCAGCAGTGAAGGCCCGGGCTTGAGTGGCTACACCTTC	CASSEGPGLSGYTF
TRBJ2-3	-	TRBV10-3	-	TGTGCCATCAGTGAGTTCCCTCCCACAGATACGCAGTATTTT	CAISEFPPTDTQYF
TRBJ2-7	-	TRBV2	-	TGTGCCAGCAAGGGGGACATCTCCTACGAGCAGTACTTC	CASKGDISYEQYF
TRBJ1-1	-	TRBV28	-	TGTGCCAGCAGTTTATTAGGGCTCACTGAAGCTTTCTTT	CASSLLGLTEAFF
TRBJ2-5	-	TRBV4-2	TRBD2	TGTGCCAGCAGCCTTGTAGCGGGACCACAAGAGACCCAGTACTTC	CASSLVAGPQETQYF
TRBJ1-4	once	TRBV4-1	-	TGCGCCAGCAGCCAAGGGACGGAGCGAGAAAAACTGTTTTTT	CASSQGTEREKLFF
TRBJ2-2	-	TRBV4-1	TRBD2	TGCGCCAGCAGCCCCCCTAGCGGGAGAGGCGGCACCGGGGAGCTGTTTTTT	CASSPPSGRGGTGELFF
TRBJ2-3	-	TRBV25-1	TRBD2	TGTGCCAGCAGTGAAACCAGACTAGCGGGAGTCGGGAGGACGCAGTATTTT	CASSETRLAGVGRTQYF
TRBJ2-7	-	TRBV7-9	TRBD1	TGTGCCAGCAGCTTATTGGGGACAGGGATCATCTACGAGCAGTACTTC	CASSLLGTGIIYEQYF
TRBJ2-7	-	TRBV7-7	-	TGTGCTAGCAGCTTAGGACACGGAAGCTACGAGCAGTACTTC	CASSLGHGSYEQYF
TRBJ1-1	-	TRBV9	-	TGTGCCAGCAGCGCTCAGGTCCTGAACACTGAAGCTTTCTTT	CASSAQVLNTEAFF
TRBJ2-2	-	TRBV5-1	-	TGCGCCAGCAGCTTTCTACGGATGGACACCGGGGAGCTGTTTTTT	CASSFLRMDTGELFF
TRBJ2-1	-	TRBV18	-	TGTGCCAGCTCACTGGGACCGTACCTCAATGAGCAGTTCTTC	CASSLGPYLNEQFF
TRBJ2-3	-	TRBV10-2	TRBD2	TGCGCCAGCTGGGGGGGGACCCCTCCAGTGGGTACGCAGTATTTT	CASWGGTPPVGTQYF
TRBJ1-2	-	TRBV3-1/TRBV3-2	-	TGTGCCAGCAGCCAAGCGGAGGGTTATGGCTACACCTTC	CASSQAEGYGYTF
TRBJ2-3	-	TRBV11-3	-	TGTGCCAGCAGCTTAGAGGGCCAGCGGGATACGCAGTATTTT	CASSLEGQRDTQYF
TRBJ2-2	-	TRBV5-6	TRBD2	TGTGCCAGCACCCCGGGAGGGCCAAACACCGGGGAGCTGTTTTTT	CASTPGGPNTGELFF
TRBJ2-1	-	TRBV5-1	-	TGCGCCAGCAGCTTGGGAGGGCCGACAGAGTACAATGAGCAGTTCTTC	CASSLGGPTEYNEQFF
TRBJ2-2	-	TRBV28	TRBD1	TGTGCCAGCAGCCCAGGGGGCGCGGGTGGTACCGGGGAGCTGTTTTTT	CASSPGGAGGTGELFF
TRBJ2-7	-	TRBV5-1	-	TGCGCCCCAGCGGTAGAAGGGCCCTACTACGAGCAGTACTTC	CAPAVEGPYYEQYF
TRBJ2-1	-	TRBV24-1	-	TGTGCCACCAGTGATCCCCTCGTGAGTGAGCAGTTCTTC	CATSDPLVSEQFF
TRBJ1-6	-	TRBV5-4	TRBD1	TGTGCCAGCAGCTTGGGGGGACAGGGTAAATCACCCCTCCACTTT	CASSLGGQGKSPLHF
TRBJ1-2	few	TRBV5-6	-	TGTGCCAGCAGCTTGGGGCAGGCCTTCACCACCTTC	CASSLGQAFTTF
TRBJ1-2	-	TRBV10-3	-	TGTGCCATCAGTGAGTCCAGGCAGGGTAAAGCCTATGGCTACACCTTC	CAISESRQGKAYGYTF
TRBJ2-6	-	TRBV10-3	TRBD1	TGTGCCATCAGTGCTACCGGGACAGCTATGTCTGGGGCCAACGTCCTGACTTTC	CAISATGTAMSGANVLTF
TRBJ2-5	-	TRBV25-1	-	TGTGCCAGTATCGCCCCGGGCGAGACCCAGTACTTC	CASIAPGETQYF